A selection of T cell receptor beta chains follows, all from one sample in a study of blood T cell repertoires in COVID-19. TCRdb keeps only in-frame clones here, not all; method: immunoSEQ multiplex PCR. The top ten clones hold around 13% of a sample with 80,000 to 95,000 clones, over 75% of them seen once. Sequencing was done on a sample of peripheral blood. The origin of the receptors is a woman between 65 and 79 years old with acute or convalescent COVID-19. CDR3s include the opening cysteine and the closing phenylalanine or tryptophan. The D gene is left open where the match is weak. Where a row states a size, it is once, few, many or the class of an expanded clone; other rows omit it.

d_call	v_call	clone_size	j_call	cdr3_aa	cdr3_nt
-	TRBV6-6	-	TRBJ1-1	CASSYGGAGNTEAFF	TGTGCCAGCAGTTACGGGGGGGCCGGGAACACTGAAGCTTTCTTT
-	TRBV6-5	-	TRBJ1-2	CASSYSGRANGYTF	TGTGCCAGCAGTTACTCGGGCAGGGCGAATGGCTACACCTTC
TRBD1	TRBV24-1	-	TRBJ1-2	CATSEAGQGGDRYTF	TGTGCCACCAGTGAGGCAGGACAGGGTGGGGATCGCTACACCTTC
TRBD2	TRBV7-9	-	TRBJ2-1	CASSFPLAGALNEQFF	TGTGCCAGCAGCTTTCCCCTAGCGGGAGCACTGAATGAGCAGTTCTTC
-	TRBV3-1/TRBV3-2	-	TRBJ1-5	CASSQSGNQPQHF	TGTGCCAGCAGCCAATCAGGCAATCAGCCCCAGCATTTT
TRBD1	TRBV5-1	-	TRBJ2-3	CASSSSGTGPDTQYF	TGCGCCAGCAGCTCTTCCGGGACAGGTCCAGATACGCAGTATTTT
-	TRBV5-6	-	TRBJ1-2	CASRQGNRGYTF	TGTGCCAGCAGGCAGGGCAACCGGGGCTACACCTTC
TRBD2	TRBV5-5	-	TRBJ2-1	CASSPISGRGVNEQFF	TGTGCCAGCAGCCCAATTAGCGGGAGAGGCGTGAATGAGCAGTTCTTC
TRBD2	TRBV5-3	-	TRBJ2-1	CARSIKLAGELHEQFF	TGTGCCAGAAGCATCAAACTAGCGGGAGAACTCCATGAGCAGTTCTTC
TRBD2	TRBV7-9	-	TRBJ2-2	CASSPTSGRYSGELFF	TGTGCCAGCAGCCCTACTAGCGGGAGATATTCCGGGGAGCTGTTTTTT
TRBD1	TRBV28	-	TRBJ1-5	CASSLIKGGDRASNQPQHF	TGTGCCAGCAGTTTAATAAAGGGGGGGGACAGGGCGAGCAATCAGCCCCAGCATTTT
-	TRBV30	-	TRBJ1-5	CAWSVLGSNQPQHF	TGTGCCTGGAGTGTACTGGGCAGCAATCAGCCCCAGCATTTT
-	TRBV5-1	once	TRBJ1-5	CASSFGGANQPQHF	TGCGCCAGCAGCTTCGGGGGGGCCAATCAGCCCCAGCATTTT
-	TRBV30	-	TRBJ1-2	CAWRRNAAGGNYGYTF	TGTGCCTGGAGAAGGAATGCGGCCGGCGGAAACTATGGCTACACCTTC
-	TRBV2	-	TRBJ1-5	CASSYREGQPQHF	TGTGCCAGCAGTTACAGGGAGGGGCAGCCCCAGCATTTT
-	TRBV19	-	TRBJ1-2	CASSPRDRPNYGYTF	TGTGCCAGTAGTCCCAGAGACAGGCCAAACTATGGCTACACCTTC
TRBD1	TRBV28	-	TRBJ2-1	CASSLWTGDSYNEQFF	TGTGCCAGCAGTTTATGGACAGGGGACTCCTACAATGAGCAGTTCTTC
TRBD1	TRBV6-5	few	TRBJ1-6	CASWDSYNSPLHF	TGTGCCAGTTGGGACAGCTATAATTCACCCCTCCACTTT
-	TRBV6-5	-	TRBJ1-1	CASHRQALNTEAFF	TGTGCCAGCCACCGTCAGGCTCTGAACACTGAAGCTTTCTTT
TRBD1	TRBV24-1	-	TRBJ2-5	CATSDLHVTGGETQYF	TGTGCCACCAGTGATTTGCATGTGACAGGGGGGGAGACCCAGTACTTC
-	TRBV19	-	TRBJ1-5	CASRFSNQPQHF	TGTGCCAGTCGGTTTAGCAATCAGCCCCAGCATTTT
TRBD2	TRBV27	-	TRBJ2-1	CASSLSGGPEQFF	TGTGCCAGCAGTCTTAGCGGGGGCCCTGAGCAGTTCTTC
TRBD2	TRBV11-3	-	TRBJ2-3	CASSSGLAGRGADTQYF	TGTGCCAGCAGCTCGGGACTAGCGGGCCGGGGGGCGGATACGCAGTATTTT
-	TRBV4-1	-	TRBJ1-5	CASSQRGPGGNQPQHF	TGCGCCAGCAGCCAAAGAGGACCGGGAGGCAATCAGCCCCAGCATTTT
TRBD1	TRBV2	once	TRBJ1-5	CASRGTDNSNQPQHF	TGTGCCAGCAGAGGGACAGACAATAGCAATCAGCCCCAGCATTTT
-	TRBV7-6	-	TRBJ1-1	CASSLDVVGQTNTEAFF	TGTGCCAGCAGCTTGGATGTTGTGGGGCAGACGAACACTGAAGCTTTCTTT
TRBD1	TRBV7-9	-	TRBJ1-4	CASRPGQGAYGRNEKLFF	TGTGCCAGCAGACCCGGACAGGGGGCTTACGGCCGTAATGAAAAACTGTTTTTT
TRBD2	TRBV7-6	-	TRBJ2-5	CASSLVASGWETQYF	TGTGCCAGCAGCTTAGTGGCTAGCGGTTGGGAGACCCAGTACTTC
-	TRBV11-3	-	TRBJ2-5	CASSSPGRRGETQYF	TGTGCCAGCAGCTCCCCAGGGAGGCGTGGGGAGACCCAGTACTTC
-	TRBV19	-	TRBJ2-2	CASSIRVGELFF	TGTGCCAGTAGTATACGGGTCGGGGAGCTGTTTTTT
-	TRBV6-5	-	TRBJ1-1	CASSPGRGGIGAFF	TGTGCCAGCAGTCCAGGTAGGGGAGGGATAGGAGCTTTCTTT
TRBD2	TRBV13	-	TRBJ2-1	CASSNLAGGPLEQFF	TGTGCCAGCAGCAACCTAGCGGGAGGGCCTCTTGAGCAGTTCTTC
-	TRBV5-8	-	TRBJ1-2	CASSLALRYTF	TGTGCCAGCAGCTTGGCTCTCCGCTACACCTTC
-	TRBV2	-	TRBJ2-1	CASIGLGGRLDNEQFF	TGTGCCAGCATTGGGCTGGGGGGGCGCTTGGACAATGAGCAGTTCTTC
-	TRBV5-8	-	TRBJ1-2	CASREKRQGNFYGYTF	TGTGCCAGCAGGGAAAAACGCCAGGGGAATTTCTATGGCTACACCTTC
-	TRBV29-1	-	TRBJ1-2	CSVASNYGYTF	TGCAGCGTAGCCTCTAACTATGGCTACACCTTC
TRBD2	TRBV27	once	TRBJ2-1	CASSSQRLAGKSYNEQFF	TGTGCCAGCAGTTCCCAGAGACTAGCGGGGAAGTCCTACAATGAGCAGTTCTTC
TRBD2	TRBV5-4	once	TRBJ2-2	CASSSILTSGRARGTGELFF	TGTGCCAGCAGCTCGATTCTAACTAGCGGGAGGGCCCGAGGGACCGGGGAGCTGTTTTTT
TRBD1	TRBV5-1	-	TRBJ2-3	CASRDTGVADTQYF	TGCGCCAGCAGGGATACAGGGGTCGCAGATACGCAGTATTTT
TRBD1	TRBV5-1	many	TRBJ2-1	CASLPGTGYNEQFF	TGCGCCAGCTTACCCGGGACAGGGTACAATGAGCAGTTCTTC
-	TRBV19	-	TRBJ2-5	CASSAQGGETQYF	TGTGCCAGTAGTGCCCAGGGTGGGGAGACCCAGTACTTC
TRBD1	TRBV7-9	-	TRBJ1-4	CASSLADRVWEKLFF	TGTGCCAGCAGCTTAGCCGACAGGGTTTGGGAAAAACTGTTTTTT
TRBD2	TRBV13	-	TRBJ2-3	CASSLGGGSVSDTQYF	TGTGCCAGCAGCTTAGGAGGCGGGAGTGTCTCAGATACGCAGTATTTT
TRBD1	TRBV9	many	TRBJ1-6	CASSAPGQGVSPLHF	TGTGCCAGCTCCGCTCCGGGACAGGGCGTTTCACCCCTCCACTTT
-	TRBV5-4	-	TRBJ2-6	CASSLLNFRFSGANVLTF	TGTGCCAGCAGCTTGCTGAATTTCAGGTTCTCTGGGGCCAACGTCCTGACTTTC
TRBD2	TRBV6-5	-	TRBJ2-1	CASSRSRGVYNEQFF	TGTGCCAGCAGTCGTAGCCGGGGGGTCTACAATGAGCAGTTCTTC
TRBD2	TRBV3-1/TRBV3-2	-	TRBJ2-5	CASSYPGLADKETQYF	TGTGCCAGCAGCTATCCCGGACTAGCGGATAAAGAGACCCAGTACTTC
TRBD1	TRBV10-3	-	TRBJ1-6	CAISGGQVDSPLHF	TGTGCCATCAGTGGGGGACAGGTTGATTCACCCCTCCACTTT
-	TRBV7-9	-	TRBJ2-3	CASSLSGTIGDTQYF	TGTGCCAGCAGCTTGAGCGGGACAATTGGGGATACGCAGTATTTT
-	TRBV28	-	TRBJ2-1	CASSLRASYNEQFF	TGTGCCAGCAGTTTACGCGCCTCCTACAATGAGCAGTTCTTC
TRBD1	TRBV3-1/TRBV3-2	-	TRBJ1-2	CASSQDRGPTFNYGHTF	TGTGCCAGCAGCCAGGACAGGGGGCCAACCTTTAACTATGGCCACACCTTC
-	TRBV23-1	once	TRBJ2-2	CASSQSTGCRGAVF	TGCGCCAGCAGTCAATCGACGGGGTGTCGGGGAGCTGTTTTT